These 15 T cell receptor beta chains share one sample of origin, sequenced in a study of cytomegalovirus exposure and HLA in healthy donors (dated by TCRdb to the late 2010s). Libraries came from the immunoSEQ multiplex PCR assay. A mixture of 60 forward primers for TCR Vbeta segments and 13 reverse primers for TCR Jbeta segments was used in the multiplex PCR. This is the immuneACCESS table as TCRdb keeps it, with only in-frame sequences that have V and J called. A part of the clones is gone; compared with another copy, unresolved V genes explain less than half, and the rest is unexplained. For this sample the table gives about 130,000 clones, of which 80% were detected only once. The ten largest clonotypes hold roughly 4% of the sample. Sequencing used PBMCs. The receptors were gathered from a woman aged 40 to 55 in good health and CMV-seronegative.

The chain has TRBV27 and TRBJ1-2; D is perhaps TRBD1 (5 bases). CDR3 length: 18 residues. CDR1 is MNHEY and CDR2 is SMNVEV in the germline V gene (reference sequence). The V and J ends lost 6 bases and 7 bases respectively, with 30 bases between them. Written as DNA, the CDR3 is TGTGCCAGCAGCCCGTTGGCGTCAGGGTTGTTCGTAGCTGGTGGCTACACCTTC. Protein sequence: CASSPLASGLFVAGGYTF.

The V gene is TRBV23-1, the J gene TRBJ2-1; 8 positions agree with TRBD2. TRBV23-1 is noted as an ORF with a role that remains uncertain. J lost 5 bases, V lost 6 bases, and 9 bases had no gene match. The CDR3 has 15 amino acids. CDR3 sequence reads: CASSLSGVIHNEQFF. CDR3 DNA: TGCGCCAGCAGCCTTAGCGGGGTGATCCACAATGAGCAGTTCTTC.

The chain employs TRBV2 and TRBJ1-5; D is uncertain. The CDR3 consists of 14 residues. V gave up 2 bases and J gave up 3 bases, with 8 bases separating them. In germline, CDR1 is SNHLY, CDR2 FYNNEI. CDR3 sequence (DNA): TGTGCCAGCAGTGAAAACAGATACAATCAGCCCCAGCATTTT. This codes for CASSENRYNQPQHF. Looking up the rest from reference TRBV2 and TRBJ1-5 gives the full variable domain: EPEVTQTPSHQVTQMGQEVILRCVPISNHLYFYWYRQILGQKVEFLVSFYNNEISEKSEIFDDQFSVERPDGSNFTLKIRSTKLEDSAMYFCASSENRYNQPQHFGDGTRLSIL.

The chain couples TRBV15 to TRBJ2-7, with TRBD2 as a possible D gene (6 bases). Trimming shortened V by 0 bases and J by 6 bases, and 12 bases separated the two germline ends. The CDR3 length is 14 residues. Per germline, CDR1 LNHNV and CDR2 YYDKDF (reference sequence). DNA of the CDR3: TGTGCCACCAGCAGAGACCCGGGGGTAGCCGAGCAGTACTTC. Protein: CATSRDPGVAEQYF.

The CDR3 here is CASSLSNKGQGNSPLHF. CDR3 coding DNA: TGTGCCAGCAGCTTAAGTAATAAGGGACAGGGGAATTCACCCCTCCACTTT. The chain links TRBV7-2 to TRBJ1-6, with TRBD1 identical over 10 bases. The trim removed 2 bases at V and 7 bases at J, leaving 8 bases unmatched. Germline values: CDR1 SGHTA, CDR2 FQGNSA. The CDR3 consists of 17 residues.

This clone was seen only once. The chain uses TRBV2 and TRBJ1-5; no reliable D call. Between the trimmed V and J ends, which lost 4 bases and 3 bases, there was a span of 10 bases. The CDR3 contains 14 residues. Germline values: CDR1 SNHLY, CDR2 FYNNEI. In DNA, the CDR3 is TGTGCCAGCAGTGTGGGCCGGAACAATCAGCCCCAGCATTTT. Its protein product is CASSVGRNNQPQHF.

This chain uses TRBV7-2 with TRBJ1-2; D not resolved. V lost 5 bases and J 6 bases, leaving 19 bases between the germline ends. The CDR3 has 15 residues. Germline V lookup: CDR1 SGHTA, CDR2 FQGNSA. In DNA, the CDR3 is TGTGCCAGCAGCCTAGATAGGCGGTTTCAGAATGGCTACACCTTC. Amino acids: CASSLDRRFQNGYTF. Filled out from reference TRBV7-2 and TRBJ1-2, the complete variable domain reads GAGVSQSPSNKVTEKGKDVELRCDPISGHTALYWYRQSLGQGLEFLIYFQGNSAPDKSGLPSDRFSAERTGGSVSTLTIQRTQQEDSAVYLCASSLDRRFQNGYTFGSGTRLTVV.

V gene TRBV5-4 combines with J gene TRBJ1-1, with TRBD1 matching over 10 bases. This CDR3 is 17 amino acids long. The germline V gene has CDR1 SGHNT and CDR2 YYREEE (reference sequence). The V and J ends lost 3 bases and 4 bases, in that order; junction bases with no gene match: 12. The CDR3 DNA is TGTGCCAGCAGCTCACCGGGACAGGGGCCGGATGGCACTGAAGCTTTCTTT. Amino acids: CASSSPGQGPDGTEAFF.

This clone was seen only a few times. The rearrangement joins TRBV7-8 to TRBJ2-1; TRBD2 might be the D (5 bases). This CDR3 has 15 residues. CDR1 SGHVS and CDR2 FQNEAQ come from the germline V gene. With 5 bases removed from V and 7 bases from J, the gap between germline ends came to 18 bases. CDR3 DNA sequence: TGTGCCAGCAGCGTCCCGAGGGCTAGAGGTAATGAGCAGTTCTTC. Its translation is CASSVPRARGNEQFF.

The chain links TRBV9 to TRBJ2-4; 7 bases are shared with TRBD1. Germline values: CDR1 SGDLS, CDR2 YYNGEE. With V trimmed by 3 bases and J by 3 bases, 6 bases remained unmatched. This CDR3 is 15 amino acids long. The CDR3 region is CASSASGTVKNIQYF. The CDR3 DNA reads TGTGCCAGCAGCGCTTCCGGGACAGTCAAAAACATTCAGTACTTC. The entire variable domain, with the rest obtained from reference TRBV9 and TRBJ2-4, is as follows: DSGVTQTPKHLITATGQRVTLRCSPRSGDLSVYWYQQSLDQGLQFLIQYYNGEERAKGNILERFSAQQFPDLHSELNLSSLELGDSALYFCASSASGTVKNIQYFGAGTRLSVL.

The rearrangement joins TRBV13 to TRBJ2-2; 8 bases map to TRBD2. Germline trimming cut 5 bases from V and 1 base from J; bases unmatched to any gene: 9. Germline V gene sequence: CDR1 PRHDT, CDR2 FYEKMQ (reference sequence). This CDR3 spans 17 amino acids. The CDR3 here is CASSPTSSGGNTGELFF. Here the CDR3 DNA reads TGTGCCAGCAGCCCAACTTCCAGCGGGGGGAACACCGGGGAGCTGTTTTTT.

The J gene is TRBJ1-1, the V gene TRBV7-3; tentative D call: TRBD1 (5 bases). Between the trimmed V and J ends, which lost 5 bases and 2 bases, there was a span of 9 bases. CDR3 length: 13 residues. Per the germline V gene, CDR1 is SGHTA and CDR2 is FQGTGA. The CDR3 reads CASSADSNTEAFF. The CDR3 DNA sequence: TGTGCCAGCAGCGCCGACAGCAACACTGAAGCTTTCTTT.

The chain couples TRBV28 to TRBJ2-1, with TRBD2 matching 12 bases. The germline V gene has CDR1 MDHEN and CDR2 SYDVKM. This CDR3 is 16 amino acids long. The V segment lost 5 bases and the J segment 7 bases; nucleotides outside the gene matches: 9. In nucleotides, the CDR3 is TGTGCCAGCAGTAGTCCGCGGACTAGCGGGACGAATGAGCAGTTCTTC. Protein sequence: CASSSPRTSGTNEQFF.

V is TRBV6-1 and J is TRBJ1-3; perhaps TRBD1 as D (5 bases). Looked up from germline, CDR1 is MNHNS and CDR2 is SASEGT. The CDR3 runs to 16 residues. Trimming stripped 6 bases from V and 1 base from J, with 16 bases between. CDR3 sequence reads: CASREKGADSGNTIYF. In nucleotides, the CDR3 is TGTGCCAGCAGAGAAAAAGGGGCAGATTCTGGAAACACCATATATTTT.

The chain joins TRBV27 to TRBJ1-5; TRBD1 agrees at 7 bases. Germline CDR1 is MNHEY and CDR2 is SMNVEV (reference sequence). The CDR3 has 14 residues. The trim removed 3 bases at V and 11 bases at J, leaving 10 bases unmatched. In DNA form, the CDR3 reads TGTGCCAGCAGTTTGAACAGGGGAGTTAAGGCCCAGCATTTT. Translating it yields CASSLNRGVKAQHF.